This T cell receptor beta chain was sequenced for a study of cytomegalovirus exposure and HLA in healthy donors. Notes on the study in general: A few of the chains that were CMV-associated were confirmed in vitro to be specific for CMV antigens.

This CDR3 is 13 amino acids long. Trimming cost V 10 bases and J 7 bases, with 16 bases left between them. Germline CDR1 MNHEY, CDR2 SVGAGI. Worth noting for this clone: Its matching antigen is unknown.

Primers included in the PCR were 60 Vbeta and 13 Jbeta primers. Data came from immunoSEQ multiplex PCR; TCRdb stores just in-frame clones and leaves some out. The table lists roughly 100,000 clones, about 80% of them singletons, with more than 3% in the top ten. The TCR comes from a female donor in good health and CMV-seropositive. This chain connects TRBV6-5 to TRBJ2-2, with TRBD1 as a possible D gene (8 bases). The sequencing sample was made of PBMCs. This CDR3 is CAIQTGEGGELFF. The CDR3 DNA sequence: TGTGCCATCCAGACAGGGGAGGGCGGGGAGCTGTTTTTT.